A single sample gave rise to the 24 T cell receptor beta chains below, sequenced in a study of Ad26.COV2.S vaccination and SARS-CoV-2 variants. Treatment in this sample: some 20 received Ad26.COV2.S at low or high dose, single or two shots; about 5 received placebo; per-sample allocation not given. Following the first vaccine or placebo injection, samples were taken on day 63. Repertoires were generated with immunoSEQ multiplex PCR, while TCRdb's copy carries only in-frame clones and drops some. The profile shows around 300,000 clones, about nine tenths of them singletons. This specimen was peripheral blood, taken in a trial of Ad26.COV2.S vaccine versus placebo. Every receptor here comes from a person between 18 and 65 years old who received the Ad26.COV2.S COVID-19 vaccine or a placebo.

The chain carries TRBV3-1 (or the pseudogene TRBV3-2) and TRBJ1-6, with D unresolved. Per germline, CDR1 LGHDT and CDR2 YNNKEL (reference sequence). This CDR3 region has 15 residues. V was clipped by 4 bases and J by 7 bases, with 14 bases between them. The CDR3 DNA is TGTGCCAGCAGCCCCGCCTTCTCGGAGAATTCACCCCTCCACTTT. Translating gives CASSPAFSENSPLHF.

The J gene is TRBJ1-1, the V gene TRBV5-5; D might be TRBD1 (6 bases). V was clipped by 4 bases and J by 5 bases, with 21 bases between them. This CDR3 region has 16 residues. The germline V gene encodes CDR1 SGHKS and CDR2 YYEKEE (reference sequence). CDR3 region: CASSPDGRGRVTEAFF. CDR3 coding DNA: TGTGCCAGCAGCCCGGACGGTCGGGGGCGCGTTACTGAAGCTTTCTTT.

The chain carries TRBV3-1 (or the pseudogene TRBV3-2) and TRBJ1-2; D call uncertain. CDR1 is LGHDT and CDR2 is YNNKEL in the germline V gene (reference sequence). Trimming took off 4 bases at V and 2 bases at J, with 8 bases between the two ends. The CDR3 length is 13 residues. The CDR3 loop reads CASSLGRNYGYTF. In DNA, the CDR3 is TGTGCCAGCAGCCTGGGGAGGAACTATGGCTACACCTTC.

The chain couples TRBV30 to TRBJ2-7, with TRBD1 matching over 7 bases. Germline V CDR1 and CDR2: GTSNPN, SVGIG (reference sequence). After removal of 7 bases from V and 4 bases from J, the junction contained 10 bases not matched to a gene. This CDR3 comprises 13 residues. CDR3 bases: TGTGCCTTCACCGACAGGGCCTCTTACGAGCAGTACTTC. Translation gives CAFTDRASYEQYF.

This chain connects TRBV7-9 to TRBJ2-1; 15 bases map to TRBD2. This CDR3 region has 18 residues. Germline CDR1 is SEHNR and CDR2 is FQNEAQ (reference sequence). V lost 5 bases to trimming and J lost 10 bases; unmatched junction nucleotides: 15. CDR3 in DNA: TGTGCCAGCAGCCACCAGCGGGGACTAGCGGGAGGAAGGGAGGAGCAGTTCTTC. It is translated as CASSHQRGLAGGREEQFF.

The rearrangement uses TRBV10-3 and TRBJ1-5; D call uncertain. Trimming pared 10 bases from V and 4 bases from J, leaving 14 bases between. CDR3 size: 13 residues. The V gene's germline CDR1 is ENHRY and CDR2 SYGVKD. The CDR3 spells CATHSDVNQPQHF. DNA of the CDR3: TGTGCCACACACTCGGATGTTAATCAGCCCCAGCATTTT.

The chain links TRBV6-5 to TRBJ1-2; 7 positions match TRBD1. After removal of 5 bases from V and 8 bases from J, the junction contained 14 bases not matched to a gene. The length of the CDR3 is 15 residues. CDR1 is MNHEY and CDR2 is SVGAGI in the germline V gene. CDR3 in amino acids: CASSPQRTGYSGYTF. CDR3 nucleotides: TGTGCCAGCAGTCCCCAGAGGACAGGTTATTCGGGCTACACCTTC.

The chain couples TRBV7-3 to TRBJ2-2, with TRBD2 matching over 8 bases. V lost 1 base and J lost 5; bases outside the gene matches: 9. Germline CDR1 and CDR2: SGHTA and FQGTGA. The CDR3 sequence is 17 residues long. The CDR3 is CASSLISGRGDTGELFF. DNA for the CDR3: TGTGCCAGCAGCTTAATAAGCGGGAGAGGGGATACCGGGGAGCTGTTTTTT.

The rearrangement uses TRBV18 and TRBJ1-2; D gene unclear. V lost 0 bases to trimming and J lost 8 bases, with 10 bases between them. The CDR3 length is 13 residues. The germline gives CDR1 KGHSH, CDR2 LQKENI. The CDR3 protein is CASSPPGQAGYTF. The DNA for the CDR3 is TGTGCCAGCTCACCACCAGGGCAGGCCGGCTACACCTTC.

This clone was picked up a small number of times. V gene TRBV7-9 combines with J gene TRBJ1-5; D ambiguous. The CDR3 contains 12 residues. Germline CDR1 and CDR2: SEHNR and FQNEAQ (reference sequence). The V and J ends lost 4 bases and 8 bases respectively, with 9 bases between them. The CDR3 bases are TGTGCCAGCAGCTCCCATTGGGAGCCCCAGCATTTT. Translated, it gives CASSSHWEPQHF.

This chain links TRBV6-2 or TRBV6-3 with TRBJ2-7, with D perhaps assigned TRBD1 or TRBD2 (6 bases each). Germline-derived CDR1 and CDR2 are MNHEY and SVGEGT. The CDR3 is 16 amino acids. The V and J ends lost 3 bases and 6 bases respectively, with 21 bases between them. As DNA, the CDR3 is TGTGCCAGCAGTTATAGGGTGACGAGGGGGGCCAGCGAGCAGTACTTC. Protein: CASSYRVTRGASEQYF.

Only a few counts were recorded for this clone. The rearrangement uses TRBV19 and TRBJ1-5; D ambiguous. The CDR3 covers 15 residues. Trimming left V 7 bases short and J 6 bases short, with 19 bases between. The germline CDR1 and CDR2 sequences are LNHDA and SQIVND (reference sequence). The CDR3 protein is CASKSIEGVLQPQHF. The CDR3 nucleotides are TGTGCCAGTAAATCTATCGAGGGAGTTCTTCAGCCCCAGCATTTT.

V gene TRBV2 combines with J gene TRBJ1-5; D remains ambiguous. Germline CDR1 is SNHLY and CDR2 is FYNNEI. The CDR3 runs to 15 residues. Trimming removed 2 bases at V and 1 base at J, with 9 bases between. CDR3 sequence: CASSEFGTSNQPQHF. The DNA of the CDR3 is TGTGCCAGCAGTGAATTTGGTACAAGCAATCAGCCCCAGCATTTT.

The chain carries TRBV7-6 and TRBJ1-3; D uncertain. The CDR3 is 16 residues long. From germline, CDR1 is SGHVS and CDR2 FNYEAQ. V was trimmed by 0 bases and J by 0 bases, leaving 9 bases between them. The chain's CDR3 is CASSLARPSSGNTIYF. CDR3 DNA: TGTGCCAGCAGCTTAGCAAGACCGAGCTCTGGAAACACCATATATTTT.

This chain uses TRBV29-1 with TRBJ2-5; no definite D call. CDR3 length: 12 residues. Per the germline V gene, CDR1 is SQVTM and CDR2 is ANQGSEA. V lost 1 base and J 0 bases, leaving 3 bases between the germline ends. The CDR3 region has the DNA TGCAGCGTTGAAGGCTACCAAGAGACCCAGTACTTC. Protein sequence: CSVEGYQETQYF.

The chain is built from TRBV19 and TRBJ1-6; 7 bases line up with TRBD1. CDR3 length: 14 residues. The germline V gene encodes CDR1 LNHDA and CDR2 SQIVND (reference sequence). V gave up 4 bases and J gave up 7 bases; unmatched junction bases: 4. The CDR3 is CASSTTGFNSPLHF. CDR3 nucleotide sequence: TGTGCCAGTAGTACGACAGGGTTCAATTCACCCCTCCACTTT.

The gene calls are TRBV19 and TRBJ1-5; D is unclear. V shed 5 bases and J shed 5 bases, with 7 bases lying between them. The CDR3 is made up of 12 amino acids. The germline V gene encodes CDR1 LNHDA and CDR2 SQIVND (reference sequence). The CDR3 is CASSDADQPQHF. The DNA for the CDR3 is TGTGCCAGTAGTGACGCGGATCAGCCCCAGCATTTT.

The rearrangement uses TRBV12-3 or TRBV12-4 and TRBJ1-5; D possibly corresponds to TRBD1 (5 bases). V was pared by 4 bases and J by 6 bases, with 10 bases between. The CDR3 is 13 residues long. The CDR3 DNA follows: TGTGCCAGCAGTTCTACAGGTTTTCAGCCCCAGCATTTT. Residues: CASSSTGFQPQHF.

This clone was detected only a few times. V and J are TRBV5-1 and TRBJ2-7, with a weak D call TRBD1 (6 bases). Trimming removed 3 bases from V and 1 base from J, with 14 bases in between. The CDR3 consists of 15 residues. CDR1 is SGHRS, CDR2 YFSETQ, per germline. The DNA of the CDR3 is TGCGCCAGCAGCTCCTCTGGACAGTCATCCTACGAGCAGTACTTC. The encoded protein is CASSSSGQSSYEQYF.

The V gene is TRBV7-9, the J gene TRBJ1-4, with 9 bases matching TRBD1. With 5 bases clipped from V and 6 bases from J, the junction kept 7 bases outside the gene matches. The CDR3 totals 15 residues. From germline, CDR1 is SEHNR and CDR2 FQNEAQ (reference sequence). CDR3 coding DNA: TGTGCCAGCAGCATGGGGACAGGGTGGGATGAAAAACTGTTTTTT. Protein sequence: CASSMGTGWDEKLFF.

V usage is TRBV19 and J usage is TRBJ2-5, with D possibly matching TRBD1 (7 bases). Germline CDR1 reads LNHDA; CDR2 reads SQIVND (reference sequence). CDR3 length equals 15 residues. The ends were cut back, 5 bases at V and 1 base at J, with 14 bases in the middle. CDR3 nucleotide sequence: TGTGCCAGTAGTGGGGGGACAGCTCTCCAAGAGACCCAGTACTTC. It specifies CASSGGTALQETQYF.

The rearrangement joins TRBV10-3 to TRBJ2-5; 10 bases fit TRBD2. Germline CDR1 reads ENHRY; CDR2 reads SYGVKD. The V and J ends lost 7 bases and 5 bases, in that order; junction bases with no gene match: 10. The CDR3 consists of 15 residues. The CDR3 reads CAIKERGGRLETQYF. Here the CDR3 DNA reads TGTGCCATCAAAGAGCGGGGGGGCCGTTTGGAGACCCAGTACTTC.

This chain links TRBV4-1 with TRBJ2-2; 10 bases line up with TRBD1. Germline V gives CDR1 MGHRA, CDR2 YSYEKL. The CDR3 covers 14 residues. V dropped 6 bases and J dropped 7; count of bases not matched to a gene: 5. The DNA of the CDR3 is TGCGCCAGCAGGAGGGACAGGGGCCTCGGGGAGCTGTTTTTT. Translating it yields CASRRDRGLGELFF.

The CDR3 protein is CASSQGVSGHIEQFF. The CDR3 region has the DNA TGCGCCAGCAGCCAAGGGGTTAGCGGGCATATTGAGCAGTTCTTC. V usage is TRBV4-3 and J usage is TRBJ2-1; 7 bases fit TRBD2. Germline V gene lookup returns CDR1 LGHNA and CDR2 YSLEER. The CDR3 runs 15 residues. V lost 1 base, J lost 9 bases, and 9 bases stayed unmatched.